These 10 T cell receptor beta chains were sequenced from one sample in a study of blood T cell repertoires in COVID-19. Sequencing was performed with immunoSEQ multiplex PCR; in TCRdb, only in-frame clones are kept and a portion is missing. The top ten hold about 6.5% of the sample, which has 150,000 or so clones, more than 75% seen once. The sequenced sample was peripheral blood. The receptors were sampled from an elderly man with acute or convalescent COVID-19.

This chain uses TRBV5-3 with TRBJ1-1, with D uncertain. TRBV5-3 is an ORF, and what it does is uncertain. Between the trimmed V and J ends, which lost 5 bases and 0 bases, there was a span of 11 bases. The CDR3 runs 14 residues. The CDR3 sequence is CARSPSLMNTEAFF. CDR3 nucleotides: TGTGCCAGAAGTCCTTCCCTTATGAACACTGAAGCTTTCTTT.

This chain connects TRBV28 to TRBJ1-5; the D is unclear. CDR1 is MDHEN and CDR2 is SYDVKM in the germline V gene. Between the trimmed V and J ends, which lost 7 bases and 6 bases, there was a span of 16 bases. The CDR3 loop spans 14 amino acids. CDR3 nucleotides: TGTGCCAGCAATTTCGAATTGAGGGCTCAGCCCCAGCATTTT. Its protein product is CASNFELRAQPQHF.

CDR3 in DNA: TGTGCCAGCAGCTTAAATCGGGGTCGGGAGACCCAGTACTTC. Translating gives CASSLNRGRETQYF. This sequence joins TRBV7-2 and TRBJ2-5; perhaps TRBD2 as D (5 bases). The ends were cut back, 2 bases at V and 5 bases at J, with 12 bases in the middle. This CDR3 has 14 residues. Germline lookup yields CDR1 SGHTA and CDR2 FQGNSA.

V is TRBV3-1 (or the pseudogene TRBV3-2) and J is TRBJ1-1, with D possibly TRBD1 on 6 matching bases. The CDR3 has 14 amino acids. CDR1 and CDR2 (germline): LGHDT, YNNKEL (reference sequence). Trimming took 2 bases from V and 5 from J, leaving 12 bases between them. The CDR3 nucleotides are TGTGCCAGCAGCCAATCGAACAGGGCGACTGAAGCTTTCTTT. The encoded protein is CASSQSNRATEAFF.

This clone was seen more than once but under ten times. The V gene is TRBV6-1, the J gene TRBJ2-1; TRBD2 agrees at 16 bases. V dropped 2 bases and J dropped 7; count of bases not matched to a gene: 14. CDR1 MNHNS and CDR2 SASEGT come from the germline V gene. The CDR3 loop spans 20 amino acids. DNA for the CDR3: TGTGCCAGCAGTGAACCGGAGGGACTAGCGGGAGGGCCCTTAAGGAATGAGCAGTTCTTC. Its protein product is CASSEPEGLAGGPLRNEQFF.

The rearrangement links TRBV11-2 to TRBJ2-5; a weak D match, TRBD1 (6 bases). The germline CDR1 and CDR2 sequences are SGHAT and FQNNGV. V lost 6 bases to trimming and J lost 3 bases, with 14 bases between them. The CDR3 spans 14 residues. The CDR3: CASRRRQEEETQYF. Here the CDR3 DNA reads TGTGCCAGCAGACGACGACAGGAGGAAGAGACCCAGTACTTC.

Written as DNA, the CDR3 is TGTGCCAGCAGCTGGGACAGAATTTGGGGCACTGAAGCTTTCTTT. It encodes CASSWDRIWGTEAFF. The V call is TRBV5-5, the J call TRBJ1-1; 7 bases match TRBD1. From germline, CDR1 is SGHKS and CDR2 YYEKEE (reference sequence). The junction had 9 bases not matched to a gene; V was cut back by 3 bases and J by 4 bases. CDR3 length: 15 amino acids. The variable domain in full, with the rest retrieved from reference TRBV5-5 and TRBJ1-1, is DAGVTQSPTHLIKTRGQQVTLRCSPISGHKSVSWYQQVLGQGPQFIFQYYEKEERGRGNFPDRFSARQFPNYSSELNVNALLLGDSALYLCASSWDRIWGTEAFFGQGTRLTVV.

This chain uses TRBV6-5 with TRBJ1-1; the match to TRBD1 covers 8 bases. CDR1 is MNHEY and CDR2 is SVGAGI in the germline V gene. V was pared by 7 bases and J by 7 bases, with 5 bases of the junction left unmatched. The CDR3 spans 12 residues. The CDR3 protein is CASIFGTGEAFF. The CDR3, as DNA: TGTGCCAGCATATTTGGGACAGGTGAAGCTTTCTTT.

The rearrangement joins TRBV5-8 to TRBJ1-2; 9 bases agree with TRBD1. V shed 4 bases, J shed 4 bases, and the junction held 8 bases outside the gene matches. The CDR3 is 15 amino acids. Germline V gives CDR1 SGHTS, CDR2 YDEGEE. CDR3 sequence: CASSNPTGGVYGYTF. The CDR3, as DNA: TGTGCCAGCAGCAACCCGACAGGGGGGGTCTATGGCTACACCTTC.

The V gene is TRBV5-1, the J gene TRBJ1-6; 8 bases map to TRBD1. The CDR3 loop spans 14 amino acids. Per germline, CDR1 SGHRS and CDR2 YFSETQ. V lost 3 bases to trimming and J lost 10 bases; unmatched junction nucleotides: 6. The chain's CDR3 is CASSWTGPGSPLHF. CDR3 bases: TGCGCCAGCAGCTGGACAGGGCCGGGATCACCCCTCCACTTT.